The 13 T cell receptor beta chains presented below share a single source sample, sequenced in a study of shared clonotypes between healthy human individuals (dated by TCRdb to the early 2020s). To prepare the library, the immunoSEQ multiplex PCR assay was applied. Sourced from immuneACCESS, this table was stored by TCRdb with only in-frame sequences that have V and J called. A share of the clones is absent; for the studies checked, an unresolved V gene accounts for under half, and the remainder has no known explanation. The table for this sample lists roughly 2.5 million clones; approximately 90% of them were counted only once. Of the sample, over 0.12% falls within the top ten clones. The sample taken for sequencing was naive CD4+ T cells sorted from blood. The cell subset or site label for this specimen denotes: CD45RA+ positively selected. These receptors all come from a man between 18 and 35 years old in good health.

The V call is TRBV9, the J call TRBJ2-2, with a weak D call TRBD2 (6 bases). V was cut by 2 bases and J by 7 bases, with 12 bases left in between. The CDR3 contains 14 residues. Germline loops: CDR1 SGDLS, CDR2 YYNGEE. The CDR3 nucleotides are TGTGCCAGCAGCGTGCGGGGAGAAGGCGGGGAGCTGTTTTTT. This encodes CASSVRGEGGELFF.

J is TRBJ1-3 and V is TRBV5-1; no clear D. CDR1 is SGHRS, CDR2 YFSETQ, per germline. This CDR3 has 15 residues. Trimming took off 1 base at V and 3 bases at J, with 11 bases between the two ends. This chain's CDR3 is CASSLPSPDGNTIYF. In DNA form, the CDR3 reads TGCGCCAGCAGCTTGCCCTCTCCCGATGGAAACACCATATATTTT.

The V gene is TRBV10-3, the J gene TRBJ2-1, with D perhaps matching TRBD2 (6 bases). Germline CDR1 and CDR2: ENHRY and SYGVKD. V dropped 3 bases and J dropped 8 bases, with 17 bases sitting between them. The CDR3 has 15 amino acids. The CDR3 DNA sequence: TGTGCCATCAGTGATTTAGGACTACCTAACGATGAGCAGTTCTTC. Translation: CAISDLGLPNDEQFF.

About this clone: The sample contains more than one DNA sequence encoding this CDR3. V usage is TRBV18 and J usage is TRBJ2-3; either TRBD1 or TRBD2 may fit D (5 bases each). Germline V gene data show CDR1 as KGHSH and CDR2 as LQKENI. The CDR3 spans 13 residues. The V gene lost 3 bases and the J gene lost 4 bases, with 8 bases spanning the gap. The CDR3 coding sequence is TGTGCCAGCTCACCCCCGGGGCCAGATACGCAGTATTTT. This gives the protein CASSPPGPDTQYF.

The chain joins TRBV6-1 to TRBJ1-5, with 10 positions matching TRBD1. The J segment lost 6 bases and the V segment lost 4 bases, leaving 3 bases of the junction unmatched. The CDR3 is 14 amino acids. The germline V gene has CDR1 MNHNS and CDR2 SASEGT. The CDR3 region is CASSATGGVQPQHF. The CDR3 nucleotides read TGTGCCAGCAGTGCGACAGGGGGCGTTCAGCCCCAGCATTTT.

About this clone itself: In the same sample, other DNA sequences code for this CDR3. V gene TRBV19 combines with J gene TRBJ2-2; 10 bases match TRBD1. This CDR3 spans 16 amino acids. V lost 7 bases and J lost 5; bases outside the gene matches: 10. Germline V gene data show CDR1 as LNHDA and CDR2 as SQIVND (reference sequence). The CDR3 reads CASTSRDRGYTGELFF. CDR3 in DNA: TGTGCCAGTACCTCCCGGGACAGGGGCTATACCGGGGAGCTGTTTTTT.

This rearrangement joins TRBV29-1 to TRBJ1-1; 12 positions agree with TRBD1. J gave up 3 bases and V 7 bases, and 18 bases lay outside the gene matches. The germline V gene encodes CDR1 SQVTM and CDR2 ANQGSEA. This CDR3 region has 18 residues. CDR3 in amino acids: CSGPTTPRDRGLDTEAFF. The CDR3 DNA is TGCAGCGGTCCCACAACTCCCCGGGACAGGGGGCTAGACACTGAAGCTTTCTTT.

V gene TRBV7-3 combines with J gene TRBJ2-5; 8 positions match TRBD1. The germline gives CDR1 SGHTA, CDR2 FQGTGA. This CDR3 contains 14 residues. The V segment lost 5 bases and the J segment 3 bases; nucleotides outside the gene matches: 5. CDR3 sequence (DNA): TGTGCCAGCAGCACATTGACAGGGGAAGAGACCCAGTACTTC. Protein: CASSTLTGEETQYF.

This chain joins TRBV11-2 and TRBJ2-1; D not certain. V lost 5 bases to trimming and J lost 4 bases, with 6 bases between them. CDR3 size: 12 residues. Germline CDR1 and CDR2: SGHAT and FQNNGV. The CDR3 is CASSRAYNEQFF. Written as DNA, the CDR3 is TGTGCCAGCAGCCGAGCATACAATGAGCAGTTCTTC.

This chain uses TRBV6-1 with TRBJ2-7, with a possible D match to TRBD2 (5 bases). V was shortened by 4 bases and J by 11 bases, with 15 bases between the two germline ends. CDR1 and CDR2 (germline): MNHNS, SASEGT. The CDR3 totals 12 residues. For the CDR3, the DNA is TGTGCCAGCAGTGGGGAGACCTCCCCCAAGTACTTC. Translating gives CASSGETSPKYF.

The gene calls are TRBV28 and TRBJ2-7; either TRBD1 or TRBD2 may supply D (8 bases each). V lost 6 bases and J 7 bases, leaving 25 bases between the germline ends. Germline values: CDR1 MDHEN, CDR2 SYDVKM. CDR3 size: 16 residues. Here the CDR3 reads CASRRTGRGALQEQYF. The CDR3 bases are TGTGCCAGCAGAAGGACAGGGCGGGGGGCCTTACAGGAGCAGTACTTC. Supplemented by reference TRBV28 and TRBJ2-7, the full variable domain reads DVKVTQSSRYLVKRTGEKVFLECVQDMDHENMFWYRQDPGLGLRLIYFSYDVKMKEKGDIPEGYSVSREKKERFSLILESASTNQTSMYLCASRRTGRGALQEQYFGPGTRLTVT.

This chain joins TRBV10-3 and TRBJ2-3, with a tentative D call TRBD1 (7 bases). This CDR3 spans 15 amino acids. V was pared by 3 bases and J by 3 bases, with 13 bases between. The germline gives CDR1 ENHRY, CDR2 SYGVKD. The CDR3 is CAISDRGERTDTQYF. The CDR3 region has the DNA TGTGCCATCAGTGACAGGGGGGAGCGGACAGATACGCAGTATTTT.

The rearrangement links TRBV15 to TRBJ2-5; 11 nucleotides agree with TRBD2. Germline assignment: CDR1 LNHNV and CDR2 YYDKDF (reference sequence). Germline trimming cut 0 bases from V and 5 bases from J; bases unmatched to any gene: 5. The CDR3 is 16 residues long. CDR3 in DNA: TGTGCCACCAGCAGAGATCCCCTAGCGGGGGGTGAGACCCAGTACTTC. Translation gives CATSRDPLAGGETQYF.